The 14 T cell receptor beta chains below come from one sample, sequenced in a study of CD8+CD57+ T cells in acquired aplastic anemia. All sequencing subjects had displayed CD8+CD57+ cell expansion on flow cytometry. Genomic DNA templated the TCR beta VDJ and CDR3 profiling. TCRdb itself ran the reads through MiXCR, one entry per CDR3 protein. The sample holds hundreds of thousands of distinct CDR3 sequences; around 33% are singletons and the top ten take approximately 0.82%. Specimen: sorted CD4+, CD8+, or CD8+CD57+ T cells (not recorded which) from PBMCs. The receptors shown here come from a human donor with aplastic anemia.

Many counts were recorded for this clonotype. The chain employs TRBV15 and TRBJ2-2; 8 nucleotides match TRBD2. Germline assignment: CDR1 LNHNV and CDR2 YYDKDF (reference sequence). The CDR3 runs 16 residues. Trimming removed 0 bases from V and 5 bases from J; junction bases left unmatched: 5. The CDR3 sequence: CATSRDPGGRTGELFF. The CDR3 region has the DNA TGTGCCACCAGCAGAGATCCGGGGGGGCGGACCGGGGAGCTGTTTTTT.

This clonotype has at least ten counts. A junction end diverges from the germline sequence, so it may reflect a read error. This chain uses TRBV5-1 with TRBJ1-6; D remains ambiguous. Looked up from germline, CDR1 is SGHRS and CDR2 is YFSETQ. The CDR3 loop spans 11 amino acids. CDR3: CASSFGSPLHF. In nucleotides, the CDR3 is TGTGCCAGCAGTTTTGGTTCACCCCTCCACTTT.

The chain employs TRBV6-4 and TRBJ2-5, with D perhaps matching TRBD2 (5 bases). The CDR3 has 13 residues. Trimming pared 5 bases from V and 2 bases from J, leaving 9 bases between. The germline CDR1 and CDR2 sequences are MRHNA and SNTAGT. The CDR3 loop reads CASSWTLQETQYF. Here the CDR3 DNA reads TGTGCCAGCAGTTGGACTCTTCAAGAGACCCAGTACTTC.

This clonotype was picked up many times. V and J are TRBV11-1 and TRBJ1-3; D not certain. Per the germline V gene, CDR1 is SGHAT and CDR2 is FQDESV (reference sequence). The length of the CDR3 is 16 residues. Trimming removed 6 bases from V and 0 bases from J, with 15 bases in between. The CDR3 spells CASSRSPTHSGNTIYF. The CDR3 nucleotides are TGTGCCAGCAGTCGTTCCCCTACTCACTCTGGAAACACCATATATTTT.

The V call is TRBV6-1, the J call TRBJ2-1, with D possibly matching TRBD2 (6 bases). Germline V gene lookup returns CDR1 MNHNS and CDR2 SASEGT. V gave up 6 bases and J gave up 0 bases, with 15 bases separating them. The CDR3 sequence is 16 residues long. CDR3: CASSGSGYSSYNEQFF. As DNA, the CDR3 is TGTGCCAGCAGCGGGAGCGGATACAGCTCCTACAATGAGCAGTTCTTC.

This clonotype was found many times. This rearrangement joins TRBV7-9 to TRBJ2-7; D remains ambiguous. V was clipped by 1 base and J by 2 bases, with 6 bases between them. CDR1 and CDR2 from the germline V gene are SEHNR and FQNEAQ (reference sequence). The CDR3 runs 13 residues. In DNA form, the CDR3 reads TGTGCCAGCAGCTTAGTTGGCCCCTACGAGCAGTACTTC. This sequence encodes CASSLVGPYEQYF. Full variable domain (outside the CDR3, taken from reference TRBV7-9 and TRBJ2-7): DTGVSQNPRHKITKRGQNVTFRCDPISEHNRLYWYRQTLGQGPEFLTYFQNEAQLEKSRLLSDRFSAERPKGSFSTLEIQRTEQGDSAMYLCASSLVGPYEQYFGPGTRLTVT.

This clonotype was observed a handful of times. The chain carries TRBV10-3 and TRBJ1-6; D may be TRBD1 (5 bases). V lost 10 bases, J lost 7 bases, and 14 bases lay in between. CDR1 ENHRY and CDR2 SYGVKD come from the germline V gene. The CDR3 is made up of 13 amino acids. CDR3 nucleotides: TGTGCCAGCAGGGCGTACCAAAATTCACCCCTCCACTTT. Its translation is CASRAYQNSPLHF.

This clonotype was seen at least ten times. The chain employs TRBV19 and TRBJ1-1; no definite D call. From germline, CDR1 is LNHDA and CDR2 SQIVND (reference sequence). The ends were cut back, 7 bases at V and 1 base at J, with 13 bases in the middle. The CDR3 is 14 residues long. CDR3 nucleotides: TGTGCCAGTACCCCGCATTCTCAGAACACTGAAGCTTTCTTT. As protein: CASTPHSQNTEAFF.

This clonotype has only one observation. A much larger clone differs from this one at a single base, so this may be a read error. CDR3 sequence reads: CSASRAISSYEQYF. CDR3 nucleotide sequence: TGCAGTGCTAGCCGTGCCATAAGCTCCTACGAGCAGTACTTC. V gene TRBV20-1 combines with J gene TRBJ2-7, with D uncertain. V lost 3 bases to trimming and J lost 0 bases, with 12 bases between them. Per germline, CDR1 DFQATT and CDR2 SNEGSKA (reference sequence). This CDR3 has 14 residues.

The V and J genes are TRBV10-3 and TRBJ1-1; D unresolved. CDR3 size: 15 residues. Germline values: CDR1 ENHRY, CDR2 SYGVKD. The germline V and J ends were trimmed by 0 bases and 1 base, with 9 bases remaining between them. CDR3 coding DNA: TGTGCCATCAGTGAGTCATCTTTGCCGAACACTGAAGCTTTCTTT. Amino acid sequence: CAISESSLPNTEAFF.

The table lists this clonotype with a few counts. The J gene is TRBJ2-1, the V gene TRBV2; TRBD2 agrees at 11 bases. Germline V gene sequence: CDR1 SNHLY, CDR2 FYNNEI. The V segment lost 2 bases and the J segment 3 bases; nucleotides outside the gene matches: 9. There are 18 residues in the CDR3. This CDR3 reads CASSERARLAGHYNEQFF. In nucleotides, the CDR3 is TGTGCCAGCAGTGAACGTGCGAGACTAGCGGGACACTACAATGAGCAGTTCTTC.

The chain uses TRBV20-1 and TRBJ2-1; D is uncertain. Looked up from germline, CDR1 is DFQATT and CDR2 is SNEGSKA (reference sequence). V was pared by 1 base and J by 7 bases, with 8 bases between. The CDR3 extends over 12 amino acids. This CDR3 reads CSARGGLNEQFF. For the CDR3, the DNA is TGCAGTGCTAGAGGGGGTTTGAATGAGCAGTTCTTC.

The table lists this clonotype with many counts. The rearrangement links TRBV2 to TRBJ1-4; tentative D call: TRBD1 (6 bases). The CDR3 is 14 amino acids. Germline V lookup: CDR1 SNHLY, CDR2 FYNNEI. With 7 bases removed from V and 8 bases from J, the gap between germline ends came to 17 bases. The CDR3 loop reads CASISQGMSEKLFF. The CDR3 DNA sequence: TGTGCCAGCATATCACAGGGAATGAGCGAAAAACTGTTTTTT. The whole variable domain, filled in from reference TRBV2 and TRBJ1-4, reads EPEVTQTPSHQVTQMGQEVILRCVPISNHLYFYWYRQILGQKVEFLVSFYNNEISEKSEIFDDQFSVERPDGSNFTLKIRSTKLEDSAMYFCASISQGMSEKLFFGSGTQLSVL.

In its sample, this clonotype was seen many times. The chain joins TRBV20-1 to TRBJ1-2; maybe TRBD1 (5 bases). V was clipped by 3 bases and J by 3 bases, with 8 bases between them. From germline, CDR1 is DFQATT and CDR2 SNEGSKA (reference sequence). This CDR3 region has 12 residues. The CDR3 sequence is CSARGEDYGYTF. CDR3 bases: TGCAGTGCTAGGGGGGAGGACTATGGCTACACCTTC.